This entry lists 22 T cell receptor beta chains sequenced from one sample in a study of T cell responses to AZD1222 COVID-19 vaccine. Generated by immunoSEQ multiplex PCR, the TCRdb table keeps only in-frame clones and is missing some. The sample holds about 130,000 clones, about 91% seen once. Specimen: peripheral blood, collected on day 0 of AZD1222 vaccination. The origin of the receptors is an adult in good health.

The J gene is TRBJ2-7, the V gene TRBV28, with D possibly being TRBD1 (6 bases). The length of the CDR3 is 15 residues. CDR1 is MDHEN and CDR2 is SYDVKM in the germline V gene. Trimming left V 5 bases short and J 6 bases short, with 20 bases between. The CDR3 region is CASSTSGTQVGEQYF. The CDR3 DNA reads TGTGCCAGCAGTACCTCCGGGACACAAGTCGGCGAGCAGTACTTC.

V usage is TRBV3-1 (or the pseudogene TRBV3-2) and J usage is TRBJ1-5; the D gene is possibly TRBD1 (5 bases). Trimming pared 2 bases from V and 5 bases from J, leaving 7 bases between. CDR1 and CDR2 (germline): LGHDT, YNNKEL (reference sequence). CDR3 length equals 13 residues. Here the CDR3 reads CASSQQGYQPQHF. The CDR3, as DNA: TGTGCCAGCAGCCAACAGGGTTATCAGCCCCAGCATTTT.

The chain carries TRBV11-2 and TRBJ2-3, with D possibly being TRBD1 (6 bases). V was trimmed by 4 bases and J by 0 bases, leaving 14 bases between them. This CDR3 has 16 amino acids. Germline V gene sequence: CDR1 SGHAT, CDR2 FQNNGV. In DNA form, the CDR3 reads TGTGCCAGCAGCTCAAACAGGGCGGCGAGCACAGATACGCAGTATTTT. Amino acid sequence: CASSSNRAASTDTQYF. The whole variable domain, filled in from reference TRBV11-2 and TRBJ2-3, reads EAGVAQSPRYKIIEKRQSVAFWCNPISGHATLYWYQQILGQGPKLLIQFQNNGVVDDSQLPKDRFSAERLKGVDSTLKIQPAKLEDSAVYLCASSSNRAASTDTQYFGPGTRLTVL.

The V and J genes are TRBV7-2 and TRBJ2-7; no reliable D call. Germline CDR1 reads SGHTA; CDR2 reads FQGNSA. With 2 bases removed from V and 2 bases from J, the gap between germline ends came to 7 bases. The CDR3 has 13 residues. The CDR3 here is CASSLQRTYEQYF. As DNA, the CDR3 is TGTGCCAGCAGCTTACAGCGAACCTACGAGCAGTACTTC.

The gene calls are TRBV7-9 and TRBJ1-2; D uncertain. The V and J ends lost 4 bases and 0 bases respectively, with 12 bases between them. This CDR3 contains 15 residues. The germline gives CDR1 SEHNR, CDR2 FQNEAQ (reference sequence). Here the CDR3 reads CASSYRNRANYGYTF. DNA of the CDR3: TGTGCCAGCAGCTACCGAAATCGAGCTAACTATGGCTACACCTTC.

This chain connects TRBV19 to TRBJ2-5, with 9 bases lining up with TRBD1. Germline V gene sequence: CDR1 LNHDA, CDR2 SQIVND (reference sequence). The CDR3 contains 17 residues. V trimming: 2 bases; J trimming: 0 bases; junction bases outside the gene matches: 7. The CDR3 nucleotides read TGTGCCAGTAGTATATGGGGGACAGGGAAGGACCAAGAGACCCAGTACTTC. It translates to CASSIWGTGKDQETQYF. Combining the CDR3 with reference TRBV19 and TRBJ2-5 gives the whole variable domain DGGITQSPKYLFRKEGQNVTLSCEQNLNHDAMYWYRQDPGQGLRLIYYSQIVNDFQKGDIAEGYSVSREKKESFPLTVTSAQKNPTAFYLCASSIWGTGKDQETQYFGPGTRLLVL.

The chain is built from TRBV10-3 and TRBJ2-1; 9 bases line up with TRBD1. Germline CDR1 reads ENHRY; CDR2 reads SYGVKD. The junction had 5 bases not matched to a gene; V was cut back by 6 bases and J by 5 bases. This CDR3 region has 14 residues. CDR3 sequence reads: CAIRGTGRDNEQFF. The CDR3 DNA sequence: TGTGCCATCAGAGGGACAGGGAGGGACAATGAGCAGTTCTTC.

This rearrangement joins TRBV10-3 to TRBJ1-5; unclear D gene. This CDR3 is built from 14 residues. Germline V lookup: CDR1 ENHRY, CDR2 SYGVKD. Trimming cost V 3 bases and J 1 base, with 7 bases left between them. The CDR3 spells CAISDPTSNQPQHF. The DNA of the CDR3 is TGTGCCATCAGTGACCCAACGAGCAATCAGCCCCAGCATTTT.

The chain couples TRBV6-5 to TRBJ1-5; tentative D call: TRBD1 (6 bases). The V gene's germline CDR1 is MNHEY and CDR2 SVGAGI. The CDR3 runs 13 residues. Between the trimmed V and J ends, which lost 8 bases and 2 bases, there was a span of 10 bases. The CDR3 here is CASGPGGNQPQHF. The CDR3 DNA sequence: TGTGCCAGCGGGCCAGGGGGCAATCAGCCCCAGCATTTT.

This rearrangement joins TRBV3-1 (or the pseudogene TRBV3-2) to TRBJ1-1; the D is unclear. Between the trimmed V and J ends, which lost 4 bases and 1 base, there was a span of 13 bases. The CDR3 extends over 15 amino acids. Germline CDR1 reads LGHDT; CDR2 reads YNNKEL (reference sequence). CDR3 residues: CASSPRWASNTEAFF. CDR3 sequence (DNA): TGTGCCAGCAGCCCCAGGTGGGCATCGAACACTGAAGCTTTCTTT.

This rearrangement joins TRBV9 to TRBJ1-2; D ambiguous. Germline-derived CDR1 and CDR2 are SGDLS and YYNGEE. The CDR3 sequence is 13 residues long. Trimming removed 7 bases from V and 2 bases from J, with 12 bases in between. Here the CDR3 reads CASAAGLNYGYTF. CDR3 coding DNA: TGTGCCAGCGCAGCGGGCCTGAACTATGGCTACACCTTC.

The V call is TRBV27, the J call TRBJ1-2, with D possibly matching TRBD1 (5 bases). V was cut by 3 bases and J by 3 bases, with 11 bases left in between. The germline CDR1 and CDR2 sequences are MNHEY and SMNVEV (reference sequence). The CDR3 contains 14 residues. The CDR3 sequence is CASSFSGVDYGYTF. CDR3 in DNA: TGTGCCAGCAGTTTTTCGGGGGTCGACTATGGCTACACCTTC.

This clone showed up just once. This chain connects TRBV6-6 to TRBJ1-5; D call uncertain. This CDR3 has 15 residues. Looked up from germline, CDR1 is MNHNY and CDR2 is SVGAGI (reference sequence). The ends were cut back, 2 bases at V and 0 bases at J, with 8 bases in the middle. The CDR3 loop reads CASSYPGYSNQPQHF. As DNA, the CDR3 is TGTGCCAGCAGTTACCCGGGATATAGCAATCAGCCCCAGCATTTT.

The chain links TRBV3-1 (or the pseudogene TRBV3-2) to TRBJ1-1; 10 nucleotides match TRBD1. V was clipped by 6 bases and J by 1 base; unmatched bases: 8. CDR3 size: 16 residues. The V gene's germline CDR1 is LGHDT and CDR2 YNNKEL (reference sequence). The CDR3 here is CASSPTGGGPNTEAFF. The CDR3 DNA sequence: TGTGCCAGCAGTCCGACAGGGGGCGGACCGAACACTGAAGCTTTCTTT.

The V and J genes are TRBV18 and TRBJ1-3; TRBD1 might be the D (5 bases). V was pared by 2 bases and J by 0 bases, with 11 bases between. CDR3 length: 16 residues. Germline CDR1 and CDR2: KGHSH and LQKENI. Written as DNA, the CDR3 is TGTGCCAGCTCACCAGGAGGGGACTTCTCTGGAAACACCATATATTTT. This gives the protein CASSPGGDFSGNTIYF.

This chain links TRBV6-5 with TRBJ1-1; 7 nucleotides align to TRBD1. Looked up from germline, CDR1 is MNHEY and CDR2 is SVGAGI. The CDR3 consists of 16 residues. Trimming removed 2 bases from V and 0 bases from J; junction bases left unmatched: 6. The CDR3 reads CASSYDRATLNTEAFF. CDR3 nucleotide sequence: TGTGCCAGCAGTTACGACAGGGCCACCCTGAACACTGAAGCTTTCTTT.

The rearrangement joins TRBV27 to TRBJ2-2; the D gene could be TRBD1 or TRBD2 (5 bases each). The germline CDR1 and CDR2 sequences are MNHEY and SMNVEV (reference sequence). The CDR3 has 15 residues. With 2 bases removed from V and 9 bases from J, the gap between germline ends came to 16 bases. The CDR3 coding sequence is TGTGCCAGCAGTTTAGCCCAGGGAGCCTTTAGGGAGCTGTTTTTT. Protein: CASSLAQGAFRELFF.

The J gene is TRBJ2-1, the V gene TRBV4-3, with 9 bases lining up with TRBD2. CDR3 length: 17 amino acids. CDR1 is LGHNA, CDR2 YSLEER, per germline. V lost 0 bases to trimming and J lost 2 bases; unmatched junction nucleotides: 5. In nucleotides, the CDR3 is TGCGCCAGCAGCCAAGATTCCCCTAGCGGGACCTACAATGAGCAGTTCTTC. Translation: CASSQDSPSGTYNEQFF.

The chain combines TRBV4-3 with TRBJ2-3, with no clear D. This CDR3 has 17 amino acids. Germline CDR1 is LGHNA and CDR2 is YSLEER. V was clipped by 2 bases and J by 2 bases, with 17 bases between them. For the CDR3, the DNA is TGCGCCAGCAGCCAATCGCCGGGTGGGAACCCCACAGATACGCAGTATTTT. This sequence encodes CASSQSPGGNPTDTQYF.

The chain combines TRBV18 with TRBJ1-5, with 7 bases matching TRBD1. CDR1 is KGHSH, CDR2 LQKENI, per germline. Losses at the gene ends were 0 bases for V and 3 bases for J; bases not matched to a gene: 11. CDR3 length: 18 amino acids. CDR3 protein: CASSPPGQGVGVNQPQHF. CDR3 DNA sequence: TGTGCCAGCTCACCACCAGGTCAGGGGGTAGGTGTCAATCAGCCCCAGCATTTT.

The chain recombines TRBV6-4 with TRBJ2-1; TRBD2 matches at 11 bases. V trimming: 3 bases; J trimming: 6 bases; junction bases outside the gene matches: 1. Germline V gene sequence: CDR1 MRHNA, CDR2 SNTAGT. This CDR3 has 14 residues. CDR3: CASSDSGGANEQFF. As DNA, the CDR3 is TGTGCCAGCAGTGATAGCGGGGGGGCCAATGAGCAGTTCTTC.

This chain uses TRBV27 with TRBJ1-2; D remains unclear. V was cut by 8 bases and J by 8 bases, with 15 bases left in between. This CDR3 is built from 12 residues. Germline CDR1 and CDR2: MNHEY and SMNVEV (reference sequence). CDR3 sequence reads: CASRGPVEGYTF. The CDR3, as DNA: TGTGCCAGCCGAGGGCCCGTGGAGGGCTACACCTTC.